One TCR beta chain is described in this entry. Its antigen is currently unknown. This CDR3 spans 17 amino acids. V was trimmed by 0 bases and J by 8 bases, leaving 23 bases between them. Germline V lookup: CDR1 SGHDT, CDR2 YYEEEE. The source of the sample is a study of blood T cells in healthy people across ages. Broader study findings: Significant beta diversity loss was already apparent by age roughly 38, declining roughly linearly. Naive and antigen-experienced cells were not separated, limiting conclusive comparison.

For the second PCR, which ran for about 6 to 11 cycles, a sample-barcoded 5' primer and a J-beta primer mix were used. TCRdb reprocessed the 5' RACE reads via MiXCR and lists one record per CDR3 protein. The profile shows under 1 million distinct CDR3 sequences, around 42% of them singletons. Input material: blood. The sequence was collected from a man aged 60 to 69 in good health. The V call is TRBV5-6, the J call TRBJ1-2; maybe TRBD1 (6 bases). CDR3 amino acids: CASSLVKLDRRSVGYTF. CDR3 in DNA: TGTGCCAGCAGCTTGGTTAAACTCGACAGGAGATCGGTGGGCTACACCTTC.